In its sample, the clone carrying this T cell receptor (beta chain) was seen a few times. Antigen unknown. TCRdb itself ran the 5' RACE reads through MiXCR, one entry per CDR3 protein. The table has a few hundred thousand distinct CDR3 sequences, roughly 4% seen once; the top ten hold about 24%. These data are taken from a study of T cells after yellow fever vaccination. Germline loops: CDR1 KGHDR, CDR2 SFDVKD. Losses at the gene ends were 9 bases for V and 4 bases for J; bases not matched to a gene: 7. The CDR3 runs to 14 residues. General observations from the study: After the booster, 96% of CD4 and about nine tenths of CD8 primary-response clones were re-detected. By day 5 rather than day 15, the secondary response had peaked, though it was weaker.

The V and J genes are TRBV24-1 and TRBJ2-1; 8 bases fit TRBD1. The TCR originated in a man younger than 35 who received the YFV17D yellow fever vaccine. Source: PBMCs, taken 5 days after the yellow fever booster vaccination. CDR3 sequence: CATAVTGGYNEQFF. CDR3 in DNA: TGTGCCACCGCCGTCACAGGGGGATACAATGAGCAGTTCTTC.